The 18 T cell receptor beta chains in this list originate from one sample, sequenced in a study of naive and memory T cell subsets. Two oligonucleotides, mixed equimolar, formed the beta constant-region primer covering TRBC1 and TRBC2. Four rounds of PCR amplified the ligated cDNA using nested alpha and beta constant-region primers plus SP2. TCRdb re-called the UMI-ligation and nested PCR reads with MiXCR, one entry per CDR3 protein. The data show 7,000 to 9,000 distinct CDR3 sequences, about 30% seen once. Sequencing input: CD8+ TEMRA cells from blood. Subset indicated: effector memory re-expressing CD45RA, CD45RA+ CD27-. All receptors derive from a human donor in good health.

V is TRBV5-6 and J is TRBJ1-2; no definite D call. The CDR3 has 14 residues. The V end was cut by 0 bases, the J end by 7 bases, with 13 bases between. The V gene's germline CDR1 is SGHDT and CDR2 YYEEEE. The CDR3 DNA is TGTGCCAGCAGCTTGGAATTTGTGGATCCTGGCTACACCTTC. Protein: CASSLEFVDPGYTF.

The J gene is TRBJ1-2, the V gene TRBV4-3; D possibly corresponds to TRBD1 (6 bases). V lost 2 bases and J 1 base, leaving 14 bases between the germline ends. The CDR3 loop spans 16 amino acids. Germline values: CDR1 LGHNA, CDR2 YSLEER. The CDR3 region is CASSQTTGPLNYGYTF. The CDR3 nucleotides are TGCGCCAGCAGCCAAACGACAGGTCCCCTTAACTATGGCTACACCTTC.

V and J are TRBV4-3 and TRBJ2-7; D is perhaps TRBD2 (6 bases). The CDR3 runs 19 residues. V was shortened by 1 base and J by 4 bases, with 26 bases between the two germline ends. The germline V gene has CDR1 LGHNA and CDR2 YSLEER. CDR3 in DNA: TGCGCCAGCAGCCAAGCCGAAAGTCAGACGGGGGAGCGTAGGTACGAGCAGTACTTC. Protein: CASSQAESQTGERRYEQYF.

The chain uses TRBV5-1 and TRBJ2-7; 11 nucleotides align to TRBD1. The CDR3 extends over 16 amino acids. J was trimmed by 3 bases and V by 2 bases; bases with no gene match: 7. Germline V gene data show CDR1 as SGHRS and CDR2 as YFSETQ. CDR3 DNA: TGCGCCAGCAGCTTATTCCGGGACAGGGGGAACTACGAGCAGTACTTC. This sequence encodes CASSLFRDRGNYEQYF.

The gene calls are TRBV4-3 and TRBJ2-4, with TRBD2 identical over 8 bases. This CDR3 is built from 15 residues. Germline CDR1 and CDR2: LGHNA and YSLEER. The ends lost 4 bases at V and 3 bases at J; junction bases unmatched: 5. The CDR3 DNA reads as TGCGCCAGCAGCCCGACCACTAGCGGCAAAAACATTCAGTACTTC. Amino acid sequence: CASSPTTSGKNIQYF.

This chain uses TRBV15 with TRBJ1-5, with TRBD1 matching over 9 bases. After removal of 8 bases from V and 2 bases from J, the junction contained 10 bases not matched to a gene. The germline gives CDR1 LNHNV, CDR2 YYDKDF (reference sequence). CDR3 length equals 16 residues. The CDR3 region is CATVQDRGAGNQPQHF. CDR3 DNA: TGTGCCACCGTACAGGACAGGGGAGCGGGCAATCAGCCCCAGCATTTT. Full variable domain (outside the CDR3, taken from reference TRBV15 and TRBJ1-5): DAMVIQNPRYQVTQFGKPVTLSCSQTLNHNVMYWYQQKSSQAPKLLFHYYDKDFNNEADTPDNFQSRRPNTSFCFLDIRSPGLGDTAMYLCATVQDRGAGNQPQHFGDGTRLSIL.

This clonotype was found a few times. The V gene is TRBV21-1, the J gene TRBJ1-1; the table calls TRBD1, which could not be checked here. TRBV21-1 is assigned pseudogene status. The CDR3 covers 11 residues. The CDR3 DNA is TGTGCCACCAGGCCCCTCACTGAAGCTTTCTTT. Translated: CATRPLTEAFF.

This chain links TRBV28 with TRBJ1-1; D call uncertain. The ends were cut back, 2 bases at V and 7 bases at J, with 20 bases in the middle. This CDR3 has 16 amino acids. Per germline, CDR1 MDHEN and CDR2 SYDVKM. CDR3 bases: TGTGCCAGCAGTTTAAGTCACGAATGGGGTGCGGGTGAAGCTTTCTTT. It specifies CASSLSHEWGAGEAFF.

This clonotype appeared a single time. The chain recombines TRBV20-1 with TRBJ2-1; D is unresolved. Germline V gives CDR1 DFQATT, CDR2 SNEGSKA (reference sequence). The ends were cut back, 3 bases at V and 4 bases at J, with 7 bases in the middle. This CDR3 is built from 12 residues. DNA of the CDR3: TGCAGTGCTAGTGCAGAGTACAATGAGCAGTTCTTC. Amino acids: CSASAEYNEQFF.

This clonotype was detected once. V is TRBV24-1 and J is TRBJ1-2, with TRBD1 as a possible D gene (5 bases). The CDR3 loop spans 15 amino acids. From germline, CDR1 is KGHDR and CDR2 SFDVKD. V lost 3 bases and J lost 2, with 12 bases in between. CDR3 DNA sequence: TGTGCCACCAGTGATCGCAGGGAGGCAAACTATGGCTACACCTTC. It yields the protein CATSDRREANYGYTF.

This clonotype showed up many times. The V and J genes are TRBV16 and TRBJ2-7, with a possible D match to TRBD1 (5 bases). The V gene's germline CDR1 is KGHSY and CDR2 FQNENV. V shed 0 bases and J shed 3 bases, with 15 bases lying between them. This CDR3 is 16 amino acids long. The CDR3 DNA reads as TGTGCCAGCAGCCAATCTAGGACAAGCCTCGTCTACGAGCAGTACTTC. It is translated as CASSQSRTSLVYEQYF.

There are a few counts of this clonotype. The chain is built from TRBV6-1 and TRBJ1-2; D is undetermined. Germline values: CDR1 MNHNS, CDR2 SASEGT. V shed 3 bases and J shed 8 bases, with 10 bases lying between them. The CDR3 length is 12 residues. In DNA form, the CDR3 reads TGTGCCAGCAGTGAGGGAGGCTGGGGCTACACCTTC. Translation gives CASSEGGWGYTF.

This sequence joins TRBV21-1 and TRBJ2-1; TRBD2, as called in the table, went unchecked against the DNA. TRBV21-1 is noted as a pseudogene. The CDR3 is 15 residues long. As DNA, the CDR3 is TGTGCCAGCAGCGCTCTAGCGGGAGCTCACAATGAGCAGTTCTTC. Encoded protein: CASSALAGAHNEQFF.

This clonotype has more than one count but fewer than ten. This chain uses TRBV3-1 with TRBJ2-7, with D possibly being TRBD2 (5 bases). The CDR3 covers 13 residues. The V and J ends lost 4 bases and 1 base respectively, with 8 bases between them. CDR1 is LGHDT and CDR2 is YNNKEL in the germline V gene (reference sequence). CDR3 DNA sequence: TGTGCCAGCAGCCTCGGGAAATCCTACGAGCAGTACTTC. This encodes CASSLGKSYEQYF.

The chain couples TRBV19 to TRBJ2-6; D gene unclear. This CDR3 comprises 15 residues. V lost 3 bases and J lost 1, with 7 bases in between. Germline loops: CDR1 LNHDA, CDR2 SQIVND (reference sequence). For the CDR3, the DNA is TGTGCCAGTAGTATTATAGGGTCTGGGGCCAACGTCCTGACTTTC. Amino acid sequence: CASSIIGSGANVLTF. The whole variable domain, remainder taken from reference TRBV19 and TRBJ2-6, is DGGITQSPKYLFRKEGQNVTLSCEQNLNHDAMYWYRQDPGQGLRLIYYSQIVNDFQKGDIAEGYSVSREKKESFPLTVTSAQKNPTAFYLCASSIIGSGANVLTFGAGSRLTVL.

V usage is TRBV6-1 and J usage is TRBJ1-6, with a tentative D call TRBD1 (5 bases). CDR3 length: 15 amino acids. Per the germline V gene, CDR1 is MNHNS and CDR2 is SASEGT. V lost 8 bases, J lost 14 bases, and 25 bases lay in between. This CDR3 reads CASFPTGLQVRTLHF. The CDR3 coding sequence is TGTGCCAGCTTCCCGACCGGGCTACAGGTGAGGACCCTCCACTTT.

This chain connects TRBV12-3 or TRBV12-4 to TRBJ1-6; 9 bases line up with TRBD1. V gave up 6 bases and J gave up 8 bases; unmatched junction bases: 8. The CDR3 is 15 amino acids. The CDR3 loop reads CASRNTGQGDSPLHF. The DNA for the CDR3 is TGTGCCAGCAGGAACACGGGACAGGGCGATTCACCCCTCCACTTT.

There are many counts of this clonotype. The rearrangement uses TRBV7-3 and TRBJ2-6; 7 bases map to TRBD2. Germline CDR1 reads SGHTA; CDR2 reads FQGTGA. The CDR3 is 19 residues long. J was trimmed by 0 bases and V by 5 bases; bases with no gene match: 13. DNA for the CDR3: TGTGCCAGCAGCCCAGGGAGGGACTCACTAAGCTCTGGGGCCAACGTCCTGACTTTC. Translating it yields CASSPGRDSLSSGANVLTF.